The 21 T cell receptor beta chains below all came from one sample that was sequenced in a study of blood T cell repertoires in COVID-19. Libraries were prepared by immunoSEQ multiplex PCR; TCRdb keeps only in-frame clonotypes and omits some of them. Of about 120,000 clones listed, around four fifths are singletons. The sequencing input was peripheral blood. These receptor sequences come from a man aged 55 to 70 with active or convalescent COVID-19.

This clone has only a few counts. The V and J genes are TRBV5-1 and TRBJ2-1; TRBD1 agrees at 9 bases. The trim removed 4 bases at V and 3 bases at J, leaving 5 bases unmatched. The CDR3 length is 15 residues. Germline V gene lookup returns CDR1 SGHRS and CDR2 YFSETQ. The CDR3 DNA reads TGCGCCAGCAGCCGCCGGGACAGGGACTACAATGAGCAGTTCTTC. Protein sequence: CASSRRDRDYNEQFF.

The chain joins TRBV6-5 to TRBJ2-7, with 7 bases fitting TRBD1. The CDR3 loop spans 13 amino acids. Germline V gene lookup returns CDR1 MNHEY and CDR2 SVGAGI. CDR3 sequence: CVVARDRSYEQYF. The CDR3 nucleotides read TGTGTCGTAGCCCGGGACAGATCCTACGAGCAGTACTTC.

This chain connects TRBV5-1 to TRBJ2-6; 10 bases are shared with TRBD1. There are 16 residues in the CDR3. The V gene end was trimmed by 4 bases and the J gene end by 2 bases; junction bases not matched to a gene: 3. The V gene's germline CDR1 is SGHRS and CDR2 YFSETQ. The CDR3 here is CASSGQGVAGANVLTF. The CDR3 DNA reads TGCGCCAGCAGCGGACAGGGGGTGGCTGGGGCCAACGTCCTGACTTTC.

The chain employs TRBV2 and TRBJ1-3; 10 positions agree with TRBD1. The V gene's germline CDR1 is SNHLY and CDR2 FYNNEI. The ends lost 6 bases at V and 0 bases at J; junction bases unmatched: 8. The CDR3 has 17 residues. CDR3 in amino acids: CASSRQGAYVSGNTIYF. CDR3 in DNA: TGTGCCAGCAGCCGACAGGGGGCTTACGTCTCTGGAAACACCATATATTTT.

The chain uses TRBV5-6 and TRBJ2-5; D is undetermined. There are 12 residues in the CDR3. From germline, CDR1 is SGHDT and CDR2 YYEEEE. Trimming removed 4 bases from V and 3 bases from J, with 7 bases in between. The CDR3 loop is CASSTPEETQYF. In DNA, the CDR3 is TGTGCCAGCAGCACCCCGGAAGAGACCCAGTACTTC.

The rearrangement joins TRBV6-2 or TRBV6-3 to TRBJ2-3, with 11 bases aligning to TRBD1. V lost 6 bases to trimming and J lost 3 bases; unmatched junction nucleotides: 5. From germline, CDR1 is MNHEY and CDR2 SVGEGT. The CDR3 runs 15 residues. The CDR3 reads CASSHWDRGTDTQYF. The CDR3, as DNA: TGTGCCAGCAGCCATTGGGACAGGGGGACAGATACGCAGTATTTT.

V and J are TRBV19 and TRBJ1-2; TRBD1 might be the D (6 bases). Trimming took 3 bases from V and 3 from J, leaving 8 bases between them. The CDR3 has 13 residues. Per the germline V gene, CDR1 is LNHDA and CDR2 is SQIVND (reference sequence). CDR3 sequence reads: CASSMNRDYGYTF. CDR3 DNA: TGTGCCAGTAGTATGAACAGGGACTATGGCTACACCTTC.

CDR3 region: CASSQELGLAGDYEQYF. CDR3 DNA: TGCGCCAGCAGCCAAGAGCTAGGACTAGCGGGAGACTACGAGCAGTACTTC. J is TRBJ2-7 and V is TRBV4-1, with 13 nucleotides matching TRBD2. V was clipped by 0 bases and J by 3 bases; unmatched bases: 5. The CDR3 covers 17 residues. Germline-derived CDR1 and CDR2 are MGHRA and YSYEKL.

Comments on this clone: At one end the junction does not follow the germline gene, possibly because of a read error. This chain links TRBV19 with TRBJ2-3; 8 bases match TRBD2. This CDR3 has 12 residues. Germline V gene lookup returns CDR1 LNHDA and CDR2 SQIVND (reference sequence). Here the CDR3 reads CASSIRREGRHF. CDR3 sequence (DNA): TGTGCCAGTAGTATACGACGGGAGGGCCGACATTTT.

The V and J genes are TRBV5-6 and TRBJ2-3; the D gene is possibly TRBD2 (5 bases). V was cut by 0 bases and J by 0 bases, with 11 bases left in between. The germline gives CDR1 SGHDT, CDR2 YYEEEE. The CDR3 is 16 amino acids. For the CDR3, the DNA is TGTGCCAGCAGCTTGGTTGTGAGACTAAGCACAGATACGCAGTATTTT. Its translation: CASSLVVRLSTDTQYF.

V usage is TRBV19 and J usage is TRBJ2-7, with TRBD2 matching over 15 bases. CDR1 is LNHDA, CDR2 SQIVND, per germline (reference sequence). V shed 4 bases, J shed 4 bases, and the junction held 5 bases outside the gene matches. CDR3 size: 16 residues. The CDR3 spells CASSTRGLAGGYEQYF. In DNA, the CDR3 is TGTGCCAGTAGTACCCGGGGACTAGCGGGAGGTTACGAGCAGTACTTC.

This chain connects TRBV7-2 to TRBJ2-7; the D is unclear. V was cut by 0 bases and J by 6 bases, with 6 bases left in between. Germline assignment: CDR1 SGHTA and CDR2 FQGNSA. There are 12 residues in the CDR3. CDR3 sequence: CASSLARSEQYF. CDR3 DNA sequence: TGTGCCAGCAGCTTAGCTCGGTCCGAGCAGTACTTC.

CDR3 DNA: TGTGCCACCAGTGAACCAGGGAACACTGAAGCTTTCTTT. Translating it yields CATSEPGNTEAFF. The chain recombines TRBV24-1 with TRBJ1-1, with D unclear. From germline, CDR1 is KGHDR and CDR2 SFDVKD. The CDR3 totals 13 residues. V dropped 4 bases and J dropped 1 base, with 6 bases sitting between them.

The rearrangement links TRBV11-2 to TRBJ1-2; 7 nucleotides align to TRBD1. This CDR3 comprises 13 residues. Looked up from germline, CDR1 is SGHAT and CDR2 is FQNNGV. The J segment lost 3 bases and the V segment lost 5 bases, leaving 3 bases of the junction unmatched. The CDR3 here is CASSPQGDYGYTF. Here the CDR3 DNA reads TGTGCCAGCAGCCCTCAGGGGGACTATGGCTACACCTTC.

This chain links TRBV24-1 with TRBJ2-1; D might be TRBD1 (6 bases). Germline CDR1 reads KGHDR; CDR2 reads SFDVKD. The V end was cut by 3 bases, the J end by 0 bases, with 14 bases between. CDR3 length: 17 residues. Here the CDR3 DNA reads TGTGCCACCAGTGATACGGGACACATAAGCTCCTACAATGAGCAGTTCTTC. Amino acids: CATSDTGHISSYNEQFF.

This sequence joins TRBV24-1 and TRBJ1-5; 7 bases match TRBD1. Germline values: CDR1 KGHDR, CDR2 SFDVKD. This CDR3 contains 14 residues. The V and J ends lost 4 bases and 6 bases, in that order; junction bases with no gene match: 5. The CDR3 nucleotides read TGTGCCACCAGTGACTGGGACAGTCCTCAGCCCCAGCATTTT. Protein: CATSDWDSPQPQHF.

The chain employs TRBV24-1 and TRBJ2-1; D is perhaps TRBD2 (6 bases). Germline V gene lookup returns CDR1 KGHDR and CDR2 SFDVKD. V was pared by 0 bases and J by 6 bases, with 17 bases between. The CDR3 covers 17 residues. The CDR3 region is CATSDLAGSGDRNEQFF. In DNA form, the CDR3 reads TGTGCCACCAGTGATTTGGCAGGGTCGGGGGATCGCAATGAGCAGTTCTTC.

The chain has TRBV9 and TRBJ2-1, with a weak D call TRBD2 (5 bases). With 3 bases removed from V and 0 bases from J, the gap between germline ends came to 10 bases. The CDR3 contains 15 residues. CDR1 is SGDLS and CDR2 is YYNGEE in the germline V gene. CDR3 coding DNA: TGTGCCAGCAGCGCGGGGTCGAGCTCCTACAATGAGCAGTTCTTC. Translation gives CASSAGSSSYNEQFF. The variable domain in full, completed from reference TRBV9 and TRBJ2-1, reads DSGVTQTPKHLITATGQRVTLRCSPRSGDLSVYWYQQSLDQGLQFLIQYYNGEERAKGNILERFSAQQFPDLHSELNLSSLELGDSALYFCASSAGSSSYNEQFFGPGTRLTVL.

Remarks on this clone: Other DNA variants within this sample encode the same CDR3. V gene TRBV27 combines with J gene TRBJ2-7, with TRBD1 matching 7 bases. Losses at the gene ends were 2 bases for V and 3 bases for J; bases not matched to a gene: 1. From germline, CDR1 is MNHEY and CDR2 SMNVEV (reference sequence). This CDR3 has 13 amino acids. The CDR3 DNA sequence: TGTGCCAGCAGTTTAACAGGGGACTACGAGCAGTACTTC. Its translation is CASSLTGDYEQYF.

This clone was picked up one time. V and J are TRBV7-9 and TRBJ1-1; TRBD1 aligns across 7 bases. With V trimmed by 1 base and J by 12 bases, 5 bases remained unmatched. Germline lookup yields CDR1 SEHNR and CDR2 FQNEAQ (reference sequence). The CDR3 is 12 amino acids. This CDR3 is CASSLDRGRTFF. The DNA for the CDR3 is TGTGCCAGCAGCTTAGACAGGGGTCGAACTTTCTTT.

The chain's CDR3 is CASSLMRYNEQFF. CDR3 in DNA: TGTGCCAGCAGCTTAATGAGGTACAATGAGCAGTTCTTC. This chain connects TRBV7-3 to TRBJ2-1; D remains unclear. With 1 base removed from V and 4 bases from J, the gap between germline ends came to 5 bases. The CDR3 runs to 13 residues. The germline CDR1 and CDR2 sequences are SGHTA and FQGTGA.